These T cell receptor beta chains were read from a single sample in a study of regulatory T cells in long-lasting Graves disease. TCRdb reprocessed the multiplex PCR reads via MiXCR and lists one record per CDR3 protein. Of about 460,000 distinct CDR3 sequences in the sample, about 20% were seen once. The sample here was peripheral blood mononuclear cells (PBMCs), taken when the disease was refractory, from a patient treated with antithyroid drugs. These receptors were obtained from a female donor with Graves disease. CDR3s include the opening cysteine and the closing phenylalanine or tryptophan. D genes are given only for firm matches. Clone size is shown for a subset of rows, as once, few, many or a class of expanded clone.

d_gene	abundance	len	v_gene	j_gene	CDR3nt	CDR3aa
NA	few	13	TRBV7-2	TRBJ2-7	TGTGCCAGCAGCTCGGCAGCCTACTACGAGCAGTACTTC	CASSSAAYYEQYF
NA	many	16	TRBV6-9	TRBJ2-7	TGTGCCAGCAGTTATCCCCAGGAATCACCCTCCTACGAGCAGTACTTC	CASSYPQESPSYEQYF
NA	NA	15	TRBV19	TRBJ1-5	TGTGCCAGTAGTATTTTAAGTGACGGGAATCAGCCCCAGCATTTT	CASSILSDGNQPQHF
TRBD1	NA	16	TRBV4-3	TRBJ1-4	TGCGCCAGCAGCCAAGCCCGGACAGGGGCGGGTGAAAAACTGTTTTTT	CASSQARTGAGEKLFF
NA	many	16	TRBV2	TRBJ1-5	TGTGCCAGCAGGAAGACAGGATTCGGAAACAATCAGCCCCAGCATTTT	CASRKTGFGNNQPQHF
NA	NA	14	TRBV6-1	TRBJ2-7	TGTGCCAGCTTGAGTGATCAGGGATATGGTGAGCAGTACTTC	CASLSDQGYGEQYF
NA	NA	13	TRBV10-3	TRBJ1-5	TGTGCCATCAGGGAGACCGAGAATCAGCCCCAGCATTTT	CAIRETENQPQHF
NA	many	14	TRBV24-1	TRBJ1-1	TGTGCCACCAGTGATGCACGCGGGACCAATGAAGCTTTCTTT	CATSDARGTNEAFF
NA	many	13	TRBV27	TRBJ1-2	TGTGCCAGCAGTTTATGGGGGCTGGGTGGCTACACCTTC	CASSLWGLGGYTF
TRBD1	few	15	TRBV15	TRBJ2-5	TGTGCCACCAGCAGAAGGACAGGGTTTATAGAGACCCTGTACTTC	CATSRRTGFIETLYF
TRBD1	few	13	TRBV27	TRBJ2-7	TGTGCCAGCAGTTCGGCAGGGGGCGCCGAGCAGTACTTC	CASSSAGGAEQYF
TRBD2	medium-sized	15	TRBV7-3	TRBJ2-1	TGTGCCAGCAGCTCATTAGCGGGAGGGGTCGATGAGCAGTTCTTC	CASSSLAGGVDEQFF
TRBD1	few	17	TRBV6-5	TRBJ1-5	TGTGCCAGCAGTTACTCCTGGACAGGTCCTGTACCCCAGCCCCAGCATTTT	CASSYSWTGPVPQPQHF
NA	few	11	TRBV20-1	TRBJ1-1	TGCAGTGCTAGAATATCCGGGGTGGCTTTCTTT	CSARISGVAFF
NA	many	14	TRBV28	TRBJ1-2	TGTGCCAGCACCCAAGGGGGGTTCGGGTATGGCTACACCTTC	CASTQGGFGYGYTF
NA	NA	14	TRBV12-5	TRBJ2-4	TGTGCTAGTGGCCCGGGACTCGCCAAAAACATTCAGTACTTC	CASGPGLAKNIQYF
NA	many	12	TRBV28	TRBJ1-2	TGTGCCAGCAGTCCGGGATACCATGGCTACACCTTC	CASSPGYHGYTF
NA	NA	13	TRBV5-1	TRBJ2-7	TGCGCCAGCAGCTTGGCCGGTGTAAGCGAGCAGTACTTC	CASSLAGVSEQYF
NA	NA	16	TRBV7-2	TRBJ2-7	TGTGCCAGCAGCCCCTATCGGGACGCGGTTACCTACGAGCAGTACTTC	CASSPYRDAVTYEQYF
NA	many	12	TRBV12-3/TRBV12-4	TRBJ1-1	TGTGCCACCCATGGAGGAGACGGCGAAGCTTTCTTT	CATHGGDGEAFF
TRBD2	many	12	TRBV20-1	TRBJ2-5	TGCAGTGCTAGTTTCGGGGGGGAGACCCAGTACTTC	CSASFGGETQYF
TRBD1	NA	15	TRBV28	TRBJ2-3	TGTGCCAGCAGGGCAGGACAGGGCGCTACAGATACGCAGTATTTT	CASRAGQGATDTQYF
TRBD1	NA	16	TRBV4-1	TRBJ1-5	TGCGCCAGCAGCCAAGGTGACAGGGCCTTAAATCAGCCCCAGCATTTT	CASSQGDRALNQPQHF
NA	many	15	TRBV28	TRBJ1-2	TGTGCCAGCAGGGGGACGTTAGGGACTAACTATGGCTACACCTTC	CASRGTLGTNYGYTF
NA	NA	9	TRBV6-1	TRBJ2-7	TGTGCCAGCGCTATTGTCTCCTACTTC	CASAIVSYF
NA	few	13	TRBV14	TRBJ1-2	TGTGCCAGCAGCCAAGATAGGACCAACCCCTACACCTTC	CASSQDRTNPYTF
NA	NA	14	TRBV18	TRBJ2-7	TGTGCCAGCTCACCGCCCCGAAGGGGCCACGAGCAGTACTTC	CASSPPRRGHEQYF
NA	many	13	TRBV12-3/TRBV12-4	TRBJ1-2	TGTGCCAGCAGTCTACAGGGCTACTATGGCTACACCTTC	CASSLQGYYGYTF
TRBD1	many	14	TRBV5-1	TRBJ2-7	TGCGCCAGCAGCTTGGGACTGACAGGGAACGAGCAGTACTTC	CASSLGLTGNEQYF
NA	few	16	TRBV12-5	TRBJ2-2	TGTGCTAGTGGTTTGGACGGGGGACAGAACACCGGGGAGCTGTTTTTT	CASGLDGGQNTGELFF
NA	NA	14	TRBV7-9	TRBJ2-2	TGTGCCAGCAGACGGGGTTTGAACACCGGGGAGCTGTTTTTT	CASRRGLNTGELFF
NA	few	15	TRBV20-1	TRBJ1-5	TGCAGTGCTAGAGATCCAGGGGATAGCAATCAGCCCCAGCATTTT	CSARDPGDSNQPQHF
NA	few	15	TRBV15	TRBJ1-5	TGTGCCACCAGCAGAGATGCGGGGGCCGCTCGGCCCCAGCATTTT	CATSRDAGAARPQHF
TRBD1	NA	18	TRBV7-2	TRBJ1-2	TGTGCCAGCAGCGTCCGACAGGGGGACCACTATTCTAACTATGGCTACACCTTC	CASSVRQGDHYSNYGYTF
NA	many	14	TRBV27	TRBJ2-7	TGTGCCAGCAGTTTTGGGACCGCGACCTACGAGCAGTACTTC	CASSFGTATYEQYF
NA	few	15	TRBV20-1	TRBJ2-5	TGCAGTGCTAGAGCGGTGGGAGGGGGCCAAGAGACCCAGTACTTC	CSARAVGGGQETQYF
NA	many	15	TRBV19	TRBJ1-5	TGTGCCAGTAGTACTCTACTCAATAGCAATCAGCCCCAGCATTTT	CASSTLLNSNQPQHF